These 30 T cell receptor beta chains were sequenced from one sample in a study of radiotherapy plus CTLA-4 blockade in lung cancer listed by TCRdb under 2018. Library preparation employed the immunoSEQ multiplex PCR assay. The table was pulled from immuneACCESS by TCRdb, which kept in-frame rearrangements only. Such tables lose some clones; where checked, under half of the loss comes from unresolved V genes, and the rest has no known cause. This sample is represented by over 30,000 clones; around 70% of them were singletons. Approximately 5% of the sample is in the top ten clones. The sample consisted of peripheral blood, taken from a patient treated with radiotherapy plus ipilimumab. The receptors originated from a human donor with non-small cell lung cancer whose response to radiotherapy plus ipilimumab could not be evaluated.

This clone came up once. The V gene is TRBV28, the J gene TRBJ2-7; D remains ambiguous. This CDR3 has 10 residues. Germline assignment: CDR1 MDHEN and CDR2 SYDVKM. V lost 10 bases to trimming and J lost 4 bases, with 8 bases between them. This chain's CDR3 is CATRYYEQYF. The DNA for the CDR3 is TGTGCCACCAGGTATTACGAGCAGTACTTC.

The sample holds one count of this clone. The CDR3 reads CASSLEGGYTGYTF. The CDR3 DNA reads as TGTGCCAGCAGCTTAGAAGGAGGTTATACGGGCTACACCTTC. The V and J genes are TRBV11-2 and TRBJ1-2; D remains unclear. CDR1 and CDR2 (germline): SGHAT, FQNNGV. This CDR3 region has 14 residues. V was clipped by 0 bases and J by 8 bases, with 13 bases between them.

The V call is TRBV6-4, the J call TRBJ2-2, with D tentatively TRBD2 (5 bases). Germline loops: CDR1 MRHNA, CDR2 SNTAGT. The CDR3 runs 15 residues. The V gene lost 3 bases and the J gene lost 5 bases, with 13 bases spanning the gap. CDR3 nucleotides: TGTGCCAGCAGTGAAACCGGGGAAGGAACCGGGGAGCTGTTTTTT. It encodes CASSETGEGTGELFF.

The CDR3 reads CSVVGDRGNYGYTF. The CDR3 DNA reads as TGCAGCGTTGTAGGCGACAGGGGGAACTATGGCTACACCTTC. This chain connects TRBV29-1 to TRBJ1-2; 9 nucleotides line up with TRBD1. CDR3 size: 14 residues. The V gene end was trimmed by 4 bases and the J gene end by 2 bases; junction bases not matched to a gene: 5. Germline V gene sequence: CDR1 SQVTM, CDR2 ANQGSEA.

This chain uses TRBV28 with TRBJ2-7; TRBD1 matches 7 bases. After removal of 5 bases from V and 7 bases from J, the junction contained 17 bases not matched to a gene. Germline V gene lookup returns CDR1 MDHEN and CDR2 SYDVKM. This CDR3 spans 16 amino acids. The CDR3 DNA reads as TGTGCCAGCAGTCCCTACGACAGGGCCGTTGAACATGAGCAGTACTTC. It specifies CASSPYDRAVEHEQYF.

V is TRBV15 and J is TRBJ2-7, with 10 bases fitting TRBD2. This CDR3 contains 16 residues. Trimming took 0 bases from V and 3 from J; bases not matched to a gene: 5. Looked up from germline, CDR1 is LNHNV and CDR2 is YYDKDF (reference sequence). CDR3 loop: CATSREGVAGGYEQYF. Here the CDR3 DNA reads TGTGCCACCAGCAGAGAAGGAGTAGCGGGAGGCTACGAGCAGTACTTC.

The chain couples TRBV6-6 to TRBJ2-4; no definite D call. Trimming removed 5 bases from V and 0 bases from J, with 11 bases in between. The CDR3 is 15 residues long. CDR1 is MNHNY and CDR2 is SVGAGI in the germline V gene (reference sequence). The CDR3 reads CASSPYSLAKNIQYF. The CDR3 DNA reads TGTGCCAGCAGTCCCTATAGTTTAGCCAAAAACATTCAGTACTTC.

This clone was picked up a small number of times. The V call is TRBV7-2, the J call TRBJ2-3, with TRBD2 matching over 10 bases. V gave up 0 bases and J gave up 6 bases; unmatched junction bases: 15. Germline assignment: CDR1 SGHTA and CDR2 FQGNSA. The CDR3 consists of 19 residues. DNA of the CDR3: TGTGCCAGCAGCTTAGCGACGGGAACTAGCGGGATTTGGGGGGATACGCAGTATTTT. Its protein is CASSLATGTSGIWGDTQYF.

The chain combines TRBV7-6 with TRBJ1-3, with D uncertain. This CDR3 region has 16 residues. Trimming stripped 1 base from V and 0 bases from J, with 10 bases between. Per the germline V gene, CDR1 is SGHVS and CDR2 is FNYEAQ. CDR3 sequence reads: CASSLGSPSSGNTIYF. CDR3 DNA: TGTGCCAGCAGCTTAGGCAGTCCCTCCTCTGGAAACACCATATATTTT.

The V gene is TRBV5-1, the J gene TRBJ2-5; TRBD2 agrees at 8 bases. Germline CDR1 reads SGHRS; CDR2 reads YFSETQ. Losses at the gene ends were 2 bases for V and 1 base for J; bases not matched to a gene: 1. This CDR3 spans 14 amino acids. CDR3 amino acids: CASSLTSGQETQYF. The CDR3 DNA sequence: TGCGCCAGCAGCTTAACTAGCGGCCAAGAGACCCAGTACTTC.

The chain combines TRBV2 with TRBJ2-5; TRBD1 matches 8 bases. The CDR3 loop spans 15 amino acids. CDR1 and CDR2 from the germline V gene are SNHLY and FYNNEI. Losses at the gene ends were 4 bases for V and 0 bases for J; bases not matched to a gene: 4. The CDR3 reads CASSGTGGDQETQYF. CDR3 in DNA: TGTGCCAGCAGTGGCACAGGGGGAGACCAAGAGACCCAGTACTTC.

V gene TRBV28 combines with J gene TRBJ2-7; 7 nucleotides match TRBD2. This CDR3 comprises 16 residues. Germline-derived CDR1 and CDR2 are MDHEN and SYDVKM. Losses at the gene ends were 5 bases for V and 3 bases for J; bases not matched to a gene: 13. CDR3: CASSDYGTNVRYEQYF. For the CDR3, the DNA is TGTGCCAGCAGTGACTACGGGACTAATGTTCGCTACGAGCAGTACTTC.

J is TRBJ1-4 and V is TRBV7-2; TRBD1 agrees at 9 bases. The junction had 5 bases not matched to a gene; V was cut back by 5 bases and J by 10 bases. The length of the CDR3 is 13 residues. Germline values: CDR1 SGHTA, CDR2 FQGNSA. CDR3 residues: CASSRTGDGKLFF. CDR3 DNA sequence: TGTGCCAGCAGCCGGACAGGGGACGGAAAACTGTTTTTT.

The V call is TRBV7-8, the J call TRBJ2-7; TRBD2 aligns across 10 bases. This CDR3 contains 15 residues. In germline, CDR1 is SGHVS, CDR2 FQNEAQ. V was clipped by 2 bases and J by 2 bases; unmatched bases: 3. CDR3 in DNA: TGTGCCAGCAGCTTAACTAGCGGGGAAACCTACGAGCAGTACTTC. This sequence encodes CASSLTSGETYEQYF.

V usage is TRBV19 and J usage is TRBJ2-5; 12 bases are a match to TRBD2. Germline V gene sequence: CDR1 LNHDA, CDR2 SQIVND (reference sequence). The CDR3 runs 15 residues. Trimming took 1 base from V and 5 from J; bases not matched to a gene: 2. The CDR3 loop reads CASSIVGTSGETQYF. The CDR3 nucleotides read TGTGCCAGTAGTATAGTGGGGACTAGCGGGGAGACCCAGTACTTC.

This clone turned up a few times. The chain links TRBV23-1 to TRBJ1-2; D not certain. TRBV23-1 is filed as an ORF, its function uncertain. The CDR3 is made up of 13 amino acids. Trimming shortened V by 7 bases and J by 1 base, and 10 bases separated the two germline ends. CDR3 residues: CASMWQDNYGYTF. CDR3 coding DNA: TGCGCCAGCATGTGGCAAGATAACTATGGCTACACCTTC.

This clone was seen only a few times. J is TRBJ2-5 and V is TRBV2; 13 positions match TRBD2. The germline V gene has CDR1 SNHLY and CDR2 FYNNEI. The CDR3 totals 15 residues. Germline trimming cut 7 bases from V and 1 base from J; bases unmatched to any gene: 3. Written as DNA, the CDR3 is TGTGCCAGCACTAGGACTAGCGGGAGCCAAGAGACCCAGTACTTC. The encoded protein is CASTRTSGSQETQYF. The full variable domain, its missing parts supplied by reference TRBV2 and TRBJ2-5, is EPEVTQTPSHQVTQMGQEVILRCVPISNHLYFYWYRQILGQKVEFLVSFYNNEISEKSEIFDDQFSVERPDGSNFTLKIRSTKLEDSAMYFCASTRTSGSQETQYFGPGTRLLVL.

The V gene is TRBV4-3, the J gene TRBJ2-7, with 14 bases aligning to TRBD2. The length of the CDR3 is 15 residues. Germline-derived CDR1 and CDR2 are LGHNA and YSLEER. The trim removed 1 base at V and 4 bases at J, leaving 0 bases unmatched. The CDR3 DNA is TGCGCCAGCAGCCAAGGACTAGCGGGAGGGTACGAGCAGTACTTC. This sequence encodes CASSQGLAGGYEQYF.

In DNA form, the CDR3 reads TGCGCCAGCAGCTTGTATTCGGAGACCCAGTACTTC. It codes for CASSLYSETQYF. The gene calls are TRBV5-1 and TRBJ2-5, with unresolved D. The CDR3 is made up of 12 amino acids. V was clipped by 1 base and J by 5 bases, with 6 bases between them. Germline-derived CDR1 and CDR2 are SGHRS and YFSETQ.

This clone occurred once. This sequence joins TRBV28 and TRBJ1-5, with a possible D match to TRBD1 (5 bases). The V gene's germline CDR1 is MDHEN and CDR2 SYDVKM. The CDR3 runs 14 residues. Trimming cost V 6 bases and J 3 bases, with 12 bases left between them. The CDR3 nucleotides are TGTGCCAGCAGCTCCGACAGTTCCAATCAGCCCCAGCATTTT. It specifies CASSSDSSNQPQHF.

The CDR3 DNA reads as TGTGCCAGCAGCTTAGTCGGAGGATACACCATATATTTT. Translation: CASSLVGGYTIYF. The chain has TRBV11-2 and TRBJ1-3; D is unresolved. Germline V gene data show CDR1 as SGHAT and CDR2 as FQNNGV. Trimming shortened V by 1 base and J by 8 bases, and 9 bases separated the two germline ends. The CDR3 extends over 13 amino acids.

The J gene is TRBJ2-2, the V gene TRBV7-2; D is uncertain. From germline, CDR1 is SGHTA and CDR2 FQGNSA. V lost 5 bases to trimming and J lost 7 bases, with 14 bases between them. The CDR3 length is 14 residues. In DNA, the CDR3 is TGTGCCAGCAGCCCGCGAACCGGCGGCGGGGAGCTGTTTTTT. Its translation is CASSPRTGGGELFF.

The J gene is TRBJ1-1, the V gene TRBV19; D unclear. V was trimmed by 5 bases and J by 3 bases, leaving 10 bases between them. Germline lookup yields CDR1 LNHDA and CDR2 SQIVND (reference sequence). This CDR3 is built from 13 residues. CDR3 in DNA: TGTGCCAGTAGTCCCCACCCGGACACTGAAGCTTTCTTT. Translation gives CASSPHPDTEAFF.

This clone appeared a few times. V usage is TRBV7-9 and J usage is TRBJ1-3; D is possibly TRBD1 (5 bases). The CDR3 length is 15 residues. V lost 0 bases, J lost 1 base, and 7 bases lay in between. Germline V gives CDR1 SEHNR, CDR2 FQNEAQ (reference sequence). The DNA of the CDR3 is TGTGCCAGCAGCTTAGCCGCAGGGTCTGGAAACACCATATATTTT. Protein: CASSLAAGSGNTIYF.

The CDR3 DNA sequence: TGTGCCAGCTCGGACAGGGATGGCAATGAGCAGTTCTTC. Its translation is CASSDRDGNEQFF. The chain combines TRBV18 with TRBJ2-1, with 8 bases aligning to TRBD1. The CDR3 consists of 13 residues. Germline V gene sequence: CDR1 KGHSH, CDR2 LQKENI. The junction had 4 bases not matched to a gene; V was cut back by 6 bases and J by 6 bases.

The rearrangement links TRBV18 to TRBJ1-2, with 9 bases lining up with TRBD1. The CDR3 length is 15 residues. CDR1 and CDR2 (germline): KGHSH, LQKENI. The V gene end was trimmed by 3 bases and the J gene end by 8 bases; junction bases not matched to a gene: 10. CDR3 region: CASSPGSGQGRGYTF. The CDR3 nucleotides are TGTGCCAGCTCACCCGGATCGGGACAGGGACGAGGCTACACCTTC.

The rearrangement links TRBV11-2 to TRBJ2-1; tentative D call: TRBD2 (5 bases). Trimming cost V 5 bases and J 7 bases, with 18 bases left between them. Germline V CDR1 and CDR2: SGHAT, FQNNGV. The CDR3 length is 15 residues. CDR3 in DNA: TGTGCCAGCAGCCTGATAAGCGGCATACTTAATGAGCAGTTCTTC. Translating it yields CASSLISGILNEQFF.

The CDR3 reads CSVDRGTEAFF. The CDR3, as DNA: TGCAGCGTTGACCGGGGAACTGAAGCTTTCTTT. This chain uses TRBV29-1 with TRBJ1-1; D unclear. Trimming took 3 bases from V and 5 from J, leaving 7 bases between them. CDR1 SQVTM and CDR2 ANQGSEA come from the germline V gene. The CDR3 extends over 11 amino acids.

This chain links TRBV30 with TRBJ2-5; weak D call: TRBD2 (6 bases). CDR1 and CDR2 (germline): GTSNPN, SVGIG (reference sequence). The germline V and J ends were trimmed by 0 bases and 5 bases, with 13 bases remaining between them. This CDR3 is 14 amino acids long. The CDR3 DNA follows: TGTGCCTGGAGTGTAAAAGCGGGTGGGGAGACCCAGTACTTC. Its translation is CAWSVKAGGETQYF.

This chain uses TRBV6-6 with TRBJ2-7; TRBD2 matches at 7 bases. This CDR3 has 14 residues. The germline V gene encodes CDR1 MNHNY and CDR2 SVGAGI (reference sequence). V lost 4 bases and J lost 2; bases outside the gene matches: 5. Here the CDR3 DNA reads TGTGCCAGCAGTTCCGGGGGGACCACCTACGAGCAGTACTTC. Translated: CASSSGGTTYEQYF.